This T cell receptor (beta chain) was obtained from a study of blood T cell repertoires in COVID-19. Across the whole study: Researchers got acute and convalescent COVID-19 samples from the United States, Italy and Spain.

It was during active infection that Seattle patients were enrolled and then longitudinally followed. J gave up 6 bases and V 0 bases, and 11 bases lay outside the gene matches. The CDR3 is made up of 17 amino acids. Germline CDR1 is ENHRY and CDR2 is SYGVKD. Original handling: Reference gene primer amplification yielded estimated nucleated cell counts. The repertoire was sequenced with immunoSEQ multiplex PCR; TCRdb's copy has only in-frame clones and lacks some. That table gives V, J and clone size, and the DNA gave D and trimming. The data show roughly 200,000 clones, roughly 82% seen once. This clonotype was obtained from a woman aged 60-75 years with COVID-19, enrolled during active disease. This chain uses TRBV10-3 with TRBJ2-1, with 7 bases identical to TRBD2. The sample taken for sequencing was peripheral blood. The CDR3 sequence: CAISESTLSGGGNEQFF. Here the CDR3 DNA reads TGTGCCATCAGTGAGTCGACCCTGTCGGGAGGAGGCAATGAGCAGTTCTTC.